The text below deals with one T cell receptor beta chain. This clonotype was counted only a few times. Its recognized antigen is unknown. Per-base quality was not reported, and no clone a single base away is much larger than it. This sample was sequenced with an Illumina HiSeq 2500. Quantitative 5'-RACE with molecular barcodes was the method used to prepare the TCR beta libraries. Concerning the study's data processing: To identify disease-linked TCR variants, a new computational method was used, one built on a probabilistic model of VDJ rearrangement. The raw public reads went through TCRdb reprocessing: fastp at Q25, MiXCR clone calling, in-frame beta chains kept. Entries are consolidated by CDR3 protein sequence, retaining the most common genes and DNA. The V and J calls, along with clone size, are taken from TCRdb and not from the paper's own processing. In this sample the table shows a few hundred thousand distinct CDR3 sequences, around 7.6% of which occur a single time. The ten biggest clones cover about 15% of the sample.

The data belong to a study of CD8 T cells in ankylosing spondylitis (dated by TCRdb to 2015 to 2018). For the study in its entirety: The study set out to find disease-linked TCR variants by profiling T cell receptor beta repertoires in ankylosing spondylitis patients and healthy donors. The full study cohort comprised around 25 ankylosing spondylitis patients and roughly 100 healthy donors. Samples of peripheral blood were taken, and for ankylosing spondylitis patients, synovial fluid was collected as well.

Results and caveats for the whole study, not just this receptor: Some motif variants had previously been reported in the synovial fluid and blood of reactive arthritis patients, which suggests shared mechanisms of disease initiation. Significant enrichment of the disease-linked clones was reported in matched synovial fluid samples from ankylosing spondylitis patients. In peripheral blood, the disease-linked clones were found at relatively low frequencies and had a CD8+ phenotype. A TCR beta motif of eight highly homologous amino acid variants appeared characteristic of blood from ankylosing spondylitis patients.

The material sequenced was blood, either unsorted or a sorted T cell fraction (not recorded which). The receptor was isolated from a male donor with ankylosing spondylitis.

The base sequence is TGTGCCAGCACCCCTTCCTACAATGAGCAGTTCTTC. This yields the protein CASTPSYNEQFF. The V and J segments used are TRBV12-3 or TRBV12-4 and TRBJ2-1, with the D gene not confidently named. V drops 7 bases and J drops 1 base, leaving 5 bases in between. Taken from cysteine to phenylalanine, the CDR3 has 12 residues. The sequence is cut down to CDR3 DNA, 36 bases in frame from base 1.